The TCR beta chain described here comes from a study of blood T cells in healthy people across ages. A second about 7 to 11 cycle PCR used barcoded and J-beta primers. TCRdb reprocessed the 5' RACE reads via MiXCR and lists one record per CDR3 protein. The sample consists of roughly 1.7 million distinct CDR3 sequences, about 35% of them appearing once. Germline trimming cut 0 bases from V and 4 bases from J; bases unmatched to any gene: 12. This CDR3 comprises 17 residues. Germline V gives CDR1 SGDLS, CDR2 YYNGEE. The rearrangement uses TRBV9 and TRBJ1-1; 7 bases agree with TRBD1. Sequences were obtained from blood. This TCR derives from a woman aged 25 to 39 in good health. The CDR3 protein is CASSVAGPTGMGTEAFF. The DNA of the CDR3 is TGTGCCAGCAGCGTAGCTGGGCCGACAGGGATGGGCACTGAAGCTTTCTTT. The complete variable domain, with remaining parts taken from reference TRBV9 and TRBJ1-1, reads DSGVTQTPKHLITATGQRVTLRCSPRSGDLSVYWYQQSLDQGLQFLIQYYNGEERAKGNILERFSAQQFPDLHSELNLSSLELGDSALYFCASSVAGPTGMGTEAFFGQGTRLTVV.